This entry is about one TCR beta chain. A few counts support this clonotype. What antigen it recognizes has not been identified. Within one base of it there is no much larger clone, and no base qualities were kept. This specimen belongs to a study of CD8 T cells in ankylosing spondylitis (dated by TCRdb to 2015 to 2018). For the wider study: T cell receptor beta repertoires were profiled in healthy donors and ankylosing spondylitis patients so that disease-linked TCR variants could be found. Peripheral blood was sampled, and synovial fluid was also collected from ankylosing spondylitis patients. The whole study cohort included about a hundred healthy donors and 20 to 30 ankylosing spondylitis patients.

Reads for this sample came from an Illumina HiSeq 2500. Quantitative 5'-RACE with molecular barcodes was used to prepare TCR beta libraries. On the authors' methods: A new computational method based on a probabilistic model of VDJ rearrangement was used to identify disease-linked TCR variants. The public reads were reanalyzed by TCRdb: fastp trimming at Q25, MiXCR alignment, in-frame beta chains only. Each record represents a unique CDR3 protein, reported with the most common genes and DNA among its rows. In this record, the V and J calls reflect TCRdb's handling and not the investigators' own analysis. The sample table holds 230,000 or so distinct CDR3 sequences, of which 15% to 20% were seen once. Of the sample, about a third is held by the ten largest clones. The paper's findings and limits, for the study overall: The disease-linked clones showed a CD8+ phenotype and occurred at relatively low frequencies in peripheral blood. Significant enrichment of the disease-linked clones was reported in matched synovial fluid samples from ankylosing spondylitis patients. A TCR beta motif of fewer than 10 highly homologous amino acid variants appeared characteristic of blood from ankylosing spondylitis patients. Some motif variants had previously been reported in the synovial fluid and blood of reactive arthritis patients, which suggests shared mechanisms of disease initiation.

The CDR3 spans 12 residues, from the cysteine through the phenylalanine. Of the read, only the CDR3 DNA is kept; its 36 bases are in frame from base 1. Trimming removed 5 bases from V and 5 bases from J, leaving 11 bases between the germline ends. CDR1 and CDR2 are drawn from the germline V gene: SGHDT, YYEEEE. The V and J genes are TRBV5-6 and TRBJ2-7; no D gene is confidently identified. The specimen sequenced was blood, either unsorted or a sorted T cell fraction (not recorded which). The source is a male donor with ankylosing spondylitis or in good health (not recorded which). The nucleotide sequence is given as TGTGCCAGCAGTAGGGATCGGGACGAGCAGTACTTC. This sequence encodes CASSRDRDEQYF.